Listed below are T cell receptor beta chains from one sample, sequenced in a study of blood T cell repertoires in COVID-19. TCRdb keeps only in-frame clones here, not all; method: immunoSEQ multiplex PCR. The sample comprises about half a million clones, roughly nine tenths of which are singletons, and 6.5% to 9.5% rests with the top ten. Material: PBMCs or T cells enriched from blood (not recorded which). All receptors come from a woman aged 60-70 years who had recovered from COVID-19. The CDR3 runs from the conserved cysteine through the conserved F or W. The D gene is left open where the match is weak. Clone sizes are given selectively: once, few, many, or a class where the clone is expanded.

cdr3_length clone_size j_call v_call d_call cdr3_nt cdr3_aa
17 . TRBJ1-6 TRBV19 TRBD1 TGTGCCAGTCGCCAATACTTCCGGGACAGGGGGGATTCACCCCTCCACTTT CASRQYFRDRGDSPLHF
13 . TRBJ1-5 TRBV20-1 . TGCAGTGCTAGTGTACAGGGCTATCAGCCCCAGCATTTT CSASVQGYQPQHF
19 . TRBJ2-2 TRBV4-1 . TGCGCCAGCAGCCAAGATTGGTTAGGGCGGGGGCCGAACACCGGGGAGCTGTTTTTT CASSQDWLGRGPNTGELFF
14 . TRBJ1-2 TRBV6-1 . TGTGCCAGCAGTGAGTGGGGCCTATACTATGGCTACACCTTC CASSEWGLYYGYTF
15 . TRBJ1-1 TRBV2 TRBD1 TGTGCCAGCAGTGATGCGGACAGGGTGAACACTGAAGCTTTCTTT CASSDADRVNTEAFF
12 . TRBJ1-3 TRBV6-6 . TGTGCCAGCACCCTCCCCGGAAACACCATATATTTT CASTLPGNTIYF
16 once TRBJ2-3 TRBV5-8 TRBD2 TGTGCCAGCAGCCTTAGCGGGGGGCTAAACACAGATACGCAGTATTTT CASSLSGGLNTDTQYF
14 . TRBJ1-2 TRBV6-5 . TGTGCCAGCAGTTACTCGGACAGTTTCTATGGCTACACCTTC CASSYSDSFYGYTF
15 . TRBJ1-1 TRBV18 . TGTGCCAGCTCACCACCGGTAGGCAGGGGCACTGAAGCTTTCTTT CASSPPVGRGTEAFF
11 . TRBJ2-5 TRBV9 . TGTGCCAGCAGCCGGGGGGAGACCCAGTACTTC CASSRGETQYF
12 . TRBJ1-1 TRBV2 . TGTGCCAGCAACAGGTTGGACACTGAAGCTTTCTTT CASNRLDTEAFF
15 . TRBJ1-6 TRBV2 . TGTGCCAGCACGCGGGCAAGCTCCTATAATTCACCCCTCCACTTT CASTRASSYNSPLHF
13 . TRBJ1-5 TRBV7-9 . TGTGCCAGCGGAGGCGGACTCAATCAGCCCCAGCATTTT CASGGGLNQPQHF
13 . TRBJ1-6 TRBV3-1/TRBV3-2 . TGTGCCAGCAGCCAAGTCACAGTCTCACCCCTCCACTTT CASSQVTVSPLHF
14 . TRBJ2-3 TRBV5-1 . TGCGCCAGCAGCTTATCAGGGGAAGCAGATACGCAGTATTTT CASSLSGEADTQYF
18 . TRBJ1-6 TRBV6-1 . TGTGCCAGCAGTGAATGGTACCGCCCGGGAAGTAGTAATTCACCCCTCCACTTT CASSEWYRPGSSNSPLHF
14 . TRBJ1-4 TRBV9 . TGTGCCAGCAGCGTAGCAGGGTCTAATGAAAAACTGTTTTTT CASSVAGSNEKLFF
15 . TRBJ2-2 TRBV7-9 . TGTGCCAGCAGCTCTGGGGGCCTGAACACCGGGGAGCTGTTTTTT CASSSGGLNTGELFF
13 . TRBJ1-4 TRBV5-1 . TGCGCCAGCCGCGGGGGTCCTAATGAAAAACTGTTTTTT CASRGGPNEKLFF
15 . TRBJ2-7 TRBV23-1 TRBD1 TGCGCCAGCACCAAGGACAGGACGCACTCCTACGAGCAGTACTTC CASTKDRTHSYEQYF
12 . TRBJ1-5 TRBV29-1 . TGCAGCGTTCGATCAGGGAATCAGCCCCAGCATTTT CSVRSGNQPQHF
16 once TRBJ2-5 TRBV10-1 TRBD2 TGCGCCAGCAGTGAGGGACTAGCGGGGGGACAAGAGACCCAGTACTTC CASSEGLAGGQETQYF
16 . TRBJ2-5 TRBV24-1 . TGTGCCACCAGTGATTCGAAGGGGCCGAGGTATGAGACCCAGTACTTC CATSDSKGPRYETQYF
14 . TRBJ2-1 TRBV7-8 TRBD2 TGTGCCAGCTCTTGGACTAGCGGTCTGAATGAGCAGTTCTTC CASSWTSGLNEQFF
14 . TRBJ1-5 TRBV27 . TGTGCCAGCAGTTTATGGGGGGACAATCAGCCCCAGCATTTT CASSLWGDNQPQHF
13 . TRBJ2-1 TRBV24-1 . TGTGCCACCAGTGGTGACAGATACAATGAGCAGTTCTTC CATSGDRYNEQFF
17 . TRBJ1-6 TRBV10-3 TRBD1 TGTGCCATCAGCGAGCGACAGGGGGCTTCGTATAATTCACCCCTCCACTTT CAISERQGASYNSPLHF
14 . TRBJ2-5 TRBV5-1 . TGCGCCAGCAGCTTACAGGGCTCCGGGGAGACCCAGTACTTC CASSLQGSGETQYF
15 . TRBJ1-3 TRBV5-1 . TGCGCCAGCAGCTTGACCCAGGGTTCTGGAAACACCATATATTTT CASSLTQGSGNTIYF
15 . TRBJ1-3 TRBV19 . TGTGCCAGTAGTATGGCGGCTGGCTCTGGAAACACCATATATTTT CASSMAAGSGNTIYF
14 . TRBJ2-1 TRBV18 . TGTGCCAGCTCACCGGAAGCAGGGAAGAATGAGCAGTTCTTC CASSPEAGKNEQFF
14 . TRBJ1-6 TRBV15 . TGTGCCACCAGCAGAGCGGGGGTCGGCTCACCCCTCCACTTT CATSRAGVGSPLHF
17 . TRBJ2-1 TRBV9 TRBD1 TGTGCCAGCAGCGTGGGGACAGGCTTGAGCTCCTACAATGAGCAGTTCTTC CASSVGTGLSSYNEQFF
16 . TRBJ1-5 TRBV2 TRBD1 TGTGCCAGCAGTTTTGGACAGGACCGAGCGAATCAGCCCCAGCATTTT CASSFGQDRANQPQHF
12 . TRBJ2-1 TRBV29-1 . TGCAGCGTTGGCGACACCCCCAATGAGCAGTTCTTC CSVGDTPNEQFF
12 many TRBJ2-1 TRBV9 . TGTGCCAGCAGCGACTCGGGAAGTGAGCAGTTCTTC CASSDSGSEQFF
14 few TRBJ2-2 TRBV5-8 TRBD1 TGTGCCAGCAGCCACAGGGGTGACACCGGGGAGCTGTTTTTT CASSHRGDTGELFF
14 . TRBJ1-3 TRBV2 . TGTGCCAGCTGCCCCGACACGTTTGGAAACACCATATATTTT CASCPDTFGNTIYF
15 . TRBJ2-3 TRBV2 . TGTGCCAGTGGGGGGTCTGCGGGTGTAAGGGATACGCAGTATTTT CASGGSAGVRDTQYF
16 . TRBJ2-3 TRBV6-4 TRBD2 TGTGCCAGCAGTGTCGAAGCGGGGGGGATTACAGATACGCAGTATTTT CASSVEAGGITDTQYF
13 . TRBJ2-7 TRBV18 TRBD1 TGTGCCAGCTCGGCGGGACAGGGAGGAGAGCAGTACTTC CASSAGQGGEQYF
14 once TRBJ2-2 TRBV9 . TGTGCCAGCAGCGTAGTTTGGGGGCCCGGGGAGCTGTTTTTT CASSVVWGPGELFF
17 . TRBJ2-1 TRBV7-6 TRBD2 TGTGCCAGCAGCTTATATAGCGGGGGCCGCTCCTACAATGAGCAGTTCTTC CASSLYSGGRSYNEQFF
13 . TRBJ1-5 TRBV29-1 TRBD1 TGCAGCGTTGGCGACAGGGGAGGTCAGCCCCAGCATTTT CSVGDRGGQPQHF
14 . TRBJ2-3 TRBV19 . TGTGCCAGTAGATTGAGCTCTAGGACAGATACGCAGTATTTT CASRLSSRTDTQYF
15 . TRBJ2-5 TRBV9 TRBD2 TGTGCCAGCAGCGTAGTAGCGGGGATTCAGGAGACCCAGTACTTC CASSVVAGIQETQYF
15 . TRBJ1-2 TRBV6-5 TRBD1 TGTGCCAGCAGTTCCGGGACAGGGGGCGGTTATGGCTACACCTTC CASSSGTGGGYGYTF
12 . TRBJ2-1 TRBV21-1 . TGTGCCAGCAGCAAAAGGGGTAATGAGCAGTTCTTC CASSKRGNEQFF
13 . TRBJ1-5 TRBV30 . TGTGCCTGGAGTGTACAGGGTCATCAGCCCCAGCATTTT CAWSVQGHQPQHF
15 . TRBJ2-4 TRBV20-1 TRBD1 TGCAGTGCTAGTCCCCCGACAGGGCGAGATGACATTCAGTACTTC CSASPPTGRDDIQYF
16 few TRBJ1-5 TRBV6-5 TRBD1 TGTGCCAGCAGTTACTCTGGGACAGGGGGAGCTCAGCCCCAGCATTTT CASSYSGTGGAQPQHF
15 . TRBJ1-4 TRBV18 . TGTGCCAGCTCCATCTTAGTGTCGGCTAATGAAAAACTGTTTTTT CASSILVSANEKLFF
17 once TRBJ1-3 TRBV4-1 TRBD1 TGCGCCAGCAGCCAAATGGGACAGGGTAGCTCTGGAAACACCATATATTTT CASSQMGQGSSGNTIYF
14 . TRBJ1-6 TRBV30 . TGTGCCTGGAGTCCATCACAGGGTGCGACACCCCTCCACTTT CAWSPSQGATPLHF
14 . TRBJ1-1 TRBV7-8 TRBD1 TGTGCCAGCAGTCGGGACAGGCAAGGCACTGAAGCTTTCTTT CASSRDRQGTEAFF
14 . TRBJ2-3 TRBV7-2 . TGTGCCAGCAGCTTAGGGACAGGCACAGATACGCAGTATTTT CASSLGTGTDTQYF
15 . TRBJ2-1 TRBV7-9 TRBD2 TGTGCCAGCAGCTCCCTAGCGGGGGGATATGGTGAGCAGTTCTTC CASSSLAGGYGEQFF
15 . TRBJ2-1 TRBV9 . TGTGCCAGCAGCGTAACGGACAGCTCCTACAATGAGCAGTTCTTC CASSVTDSSYNEQFF
15 . TRBJ1-2 TRBV7-8 TRBD1 TGTGCCAGCAGCTTGGGACAGCCTGTCTCCTACGGCTACACCTTC CASSLGQPVSYGYTF
12 . TRBJ2-3 TRBV7-9 . TGTGCCAGCAGCTTATACATAGATACGCAGTATTTT CASSLYIDTQYF